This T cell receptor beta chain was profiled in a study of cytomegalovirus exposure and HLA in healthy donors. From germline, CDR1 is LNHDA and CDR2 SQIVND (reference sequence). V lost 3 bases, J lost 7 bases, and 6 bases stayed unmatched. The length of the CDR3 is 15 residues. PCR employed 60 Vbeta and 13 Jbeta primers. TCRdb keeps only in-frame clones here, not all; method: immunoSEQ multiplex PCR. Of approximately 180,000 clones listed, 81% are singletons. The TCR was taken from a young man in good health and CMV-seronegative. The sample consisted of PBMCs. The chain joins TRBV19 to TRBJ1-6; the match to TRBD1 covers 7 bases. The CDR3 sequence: CASSIPGQSNSPLHF. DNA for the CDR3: TGTGCCAGTAGTATCCCGGGACAGTCAAATTCACCCCTCCACTTT.